This entry is about one T cell receptor (beta chain). TCRdb keeps only in-frame clones here, not all; method: immunoSEQ multiplex PCR. The sample lists 120,000 or so clones; about 95% were seen once. The data were taken from a study of control samples from healthy donors and cancer patients. The sequence was collected from a man aged 25 to 40 in good health. Source material: blood.

CDR3 in DNA: TGTGCCAGCAGCGTGGGTTTCCGGGGGTCTGGGGCCAACGTCCTGACTTTC. Protein product: CASSVGFRGSGANVLTF. V is TRBV2 and J is TRBJ2-6; possibly TRBD2 for D (6 bases). Trimming removed 6 bases from V and 1 base from J, with 16 bases in between. CDR3 length: 17 residues. Germline CDR1 SNHLY, CDR2 FYNNEI.